The 29 T cell receptor beta chains below were found in one sample sequenced in a study of shared clonotypes between healthy human individuals. Repertoires were generated with immunoSEQ multiplex PCR, while TCRdb's copy carries only in-frame clones and drops some. This sample has 1.6 million or so clones, with around 97% found just once. Sequenced input: naive CD4+ T cells sorted from blood. Subset noted: CD45RA+ positively selected. The receptors derive from a man aged 30 to 39 in good health.

The genes are TRBV5-6 and TRBJ2-7, with a possible D match to TRBD2 (6 bases). V gave up 5 bases and J gave up 0 bases, with 12 bases separating them. This CDR3 spans 14 amino acids. Germline CDR1 and CDR2: SGHDT and YYEEEE. CDR3 nucleotide sequence: TGTGCCAGCAGAGCAGGAGGGGTCTCCTACGAGCAGTACTTC. This encodes CASRAGGVSYEQYF. The variable domain in full, with the rest retrieved from reference TRBV5-6 and TRBJ2-7, is DAGVTQSPTHLIKTRGQQVTLRCSPKSGHDTVSWYQQALGQGPQFIFQYYEEEERQRGNFPDRFSGHQFPNYSSELNVNALLLGDSALYLCASRAGGVSYEQYFGPGTRLTVT.

The rearrangement joins TRBV5-1 to TRBJ2-1; 7 nucleotides line up with TRBD1. This CDR3 comprises 16 residues. The germline V gene encodes CDR1 SGHRS and CDR2 YFSETQ. V lost 4 bases, J lost 4 bases, and 11 bases stayed unmatched. The CDR3 spells CASSIGTAPSYNEQFF. Written as DNA, the CDR3 is TGCGCCAGCAGCATAGGGACAGCACCAAGTTACAATGAGCAGTTCTTC.

The gene calls are TRBV11-2 and TRBJ2-1, with 7 bases identical to TRBD2. CDR1 and CDR2 from the germline V gene are SGHAT and FQNNGV. The CDR3 length is 16 residues. V lost 1 base, J lost 2 bases, and 5 bases stayed unmatched. This chain's CDR3 is CASSLVVAGAYNEQFF. Written as DNA, the CDR3 is TGTGCCAGCAGCTTAGTCGTAGCGGGCGCCTACAATGAGCAGTTCTTC.

The CDR3 DNA follows: TGTGCCAGCAGCTTATACTCTGGGAAGGAAGAGACCCAGTACTTC. This translates into CASSLYSGKEETQYF. The chain employs TRBV7-9 and TRBJ2-5; the D is unclear. The length of the CDR3 is 15 residues. The germline CDR1 and CDR2 sequences are SEHNR and FQNEAQ (reference sequence). V lost 2 bases, J lost 3 bases, and 13 bases lay in between.

The chain carries TRBV4-3 and TRBJ2-2; no definite D call. The CDR3 extends over 13 amino acids. In germline, CDR1 is LGHNA, CDR2 YSLEER. The ends were cut back, 1 base at V and 1 base at J, with 1 base in the middle. The CDR3 DNA reads TGCGCCAGCAGCCAAGGGAACACCGGGGAGCTGTTTTTT. Encoded protein: CASSQGNTGELFF.

This chain joins TRBV6-9 and TRBJ2-3, with 7 nucleotides matching TRBD1. Germline V gene sequence: CDR1 MNHGY, CDR2 SVAAGI. The V segment lost 2 bases and the J segment 3 bases; nucleotides outside the gene matches: 11. This CDR3 is built from 17 residues. The CDR3, as DNA: TGTGCCAGCAGTTATGAGGGACAGTGGGGGTGGACAGATACGCAGTATTTT. It encodes CASSYEGQWGWTDTQYF.

V and J are TRBV28 and TRBJ2-3; D may match TRBD1 or TRBD2 (5 bases each). Germline lookup yields CDR1 MDHEN and CDR2 SYDVKM. The ends were cut back, 2 bases at V and 1 base at J, with 10 bases in the middle. The CDR3 is made up of 15 amino acids. CDR3 region: CASSLERGGTDTQYF. The CDR3 DNA sequence: TGTGCCAGCAGTTTAGAAAGGGGAGGCACAGATACGCAGTATTTT.

V is TRBV28 and J is TRBJ2-7, with 12 bases identical to TRBD2. CDR3 length: 15 residues. Germline lookup yields CDR1 MDHEN and CDR2 SYDVKM. Trimming at V came to 6 bases and at J to 5 bases, leaving 8 bases not matched to a gene. Written as DNA, the CDR3 is TGTGCCAGCAGCCTCCTAGCGGGAGGGCTGGACGAGCAGTACTTC. It encodes CASSLLAGGLDEQYF.

The chain is built from TRBV5-1 and TRBJ1-1; no reliable D call. The CDR3 covers 14 residues. Per germline, CDR1 SGHRS and CDR2 YFSETQ. Trimming took 4 bases from V and 2 from J, leaving 12 bases between them. CDR3: CASSPLTENTEAFF. The CDR3 DNA is TGCGCCAGCAGCCCACTGACGGAAAACACTGAAGCTTTCTTT.

The rearrangement links TRBV6-5 to TRBJ2-7, with no clear D. Germline V gene data show CDR1 as MNHEY and CDR2 as SVGAGI. V was clipped by 0 bases and J by 6 bases, with 15 bases between them. This CDR3 has 15 amino acids. The CDR3 region has the DNA TGTGCCAGCAGTTACTCGGGCAGAGGTCATGGCGAGCAGTACTTC. This translates into CASSYSGRGHGEQYF.

This chain joins TRBV28 and TRBJ2-5; 11 bases fit TRBD1. This CDR3 is 14 amino acids long. Trimming removed 1 base from V and 7 bases from J; junction bases left unmatched: 2. The germline V gene encodes CDR1 MDHEN and CDR2 SYDVKM. Written as DNA, the CDR3 is TGTGCCAGCAGTTTATTAGGGACAGGGGGGACCCAGTACTTC. Its protein product is CASSLLGTGGTQYF.

The genes are TRBV4-1 and TRBJ2-3; 7 nucleotides agree with TRBD2. V lost 5 bases to trimming and J lost 4 bases; unmatched junction nucleotides: 9. The CDR3 totals 15 residues. Per the germline V gene, CDR1 is MGHRA and CDR2 is YSYEKL. CDR3 region: CASSGGGPVADTQYF. The CDR3 nucleotides read TGCGCCAGCAGCGGGGGAGGGCCGGTCGCAGATACGCAGTATTTT.

In the case of this clone: In the same sample, other DNA sequences code for this CDR3. The rearrangement joins TRBV7-2 to TRBJ2-1; 9 bases fit TRBD1. With 2 bases clipped from V and 4 bases from J, the junction kept 3 bases outside the gene matches. The CDR3 loop spans 15 amino acids. Germline CDR1 and CDR2: SGHTA and FQGNSA. DNA of the CDR3: TGTGCCAGCAGCTTACGGGACAGGGTTTACAATGAGCAGTTCTTC. Encoded protein: CASSLRDRVYNEQFF. The complete variable domain, with remaining parts taken from reference TRBV7-2 and TRBJ2-1, reads GAGVSQSPSNKVTEKGKDVELRCDPISGHTALYWYRQSLGQGLEFLIYFQGNSAPDKSGLPSDRFSAERTGGSVSTLTIQRTQQEDSAVYLCASSLRDRVYNEQFFGPGTRLTVL.

The chain is built from TRBV7-9 and TRBJ2-1, with 8 bases identical to TRBD2. V lost 3 bases and J lost 9; bases outside the gene matches: 7. CDR1 is SEHNR and CDR2 is FQNEAQ in the germline V gene (reference sequence). There are 14 residues in the CDR3. CDR3 region: CASSFAGRAGEQFF. DNA of the CDR3: TGTGCCAGCAGCTTTGCCGGGAGGGCCGGTGAGCAGTTCTTC.

The rearrangement links TRBV9 to TRBJ2-7, with TRBD1 identical over 7 bases. V lost 0 bases and J lost 4; bases outside the gene matches: 10. CDR3 size: 16 residues. CDR1 and CDR2 (germline): SGDLS, YYNGEE. The CDR3, as DNA: TGTGCCAGCAGCGTAGATTCTGTGTCAGGGGGTTACGAGCAGTACTTC. It encodes CASSVDSVSGGYEQYF.

For the CDR3, the DNA is TGTGCCAGCAGCTCGGGACAGGGCACAGAGACCCAGTACTTC. It is translated as CASSSGQGTETQYF. The rearrangement uses TRBV7-8 and TRBJ2-5; 9 bases line up with TRBD1. CDR1 is SGHVS and CDR2 is FQNEAQ in the germline V gene. The CDR3 is 14 amino acids. J gave up 4 bases and V 4 bases, and 4 bases lay outside the gene matches.

The genes are TRBV7-9 and TRBJ2-1; 7 positions agree with TRBD1. Losses at the gene ends were 2 bases for V and 5 bases for J; bases not matched to a gene: 6. Germline V lookup: CDR1 SEHNR, CDR2 FQNEAQ (reference sequence). The CDR3 is 15 residues long. The CDR3 region is CASSLLLDRDNEQFF. CDR3 in DNA: TGTGCCAGCAGCTTACTACTAGACAGGGACAATGAGCAGTTCTTC.

The chain employs TRBV6-6 and TRBJ2-7; D unresolved. The CDR3 spans 14 residues. Between the trimmed V and J ends, which lost 7 bases and 3 bases, there was a span of 16 bases. Germline V gene lookup returns CDR1 MNHNY and CDR2 SVGAGI (reference sequence). CDR3 residues: CASTATRSRYEQYF. The DNA of the CDR3 is TGTGCCAGCACCGCGACGCGGTCCCGCTACGAGCAGTACTTC.

The chain is built from TRBV15 and TRBJ2-2; D gene uncertain. The ends were cut back, 6 bases at V and 1 base at J, with 12 bases in the middle. The CDR3 length is 15 residues. In germline, CDR1 is LNHNV, CDR2 YYDKDF (reference sequence). In DNA, the CDR3 is TGTGCCACCAGGTCTAACCTCCAGAACACCGGGGAGCTGTTTTTT. It is translated as CATRSNLQNTGELFF. The complete variable domain, with remaining parts taken from reference TRBV15 and TRBJ2-2, reads DAMVIQNPRYQVTQFGKPVTLSCSQTLNHNVMYWYQQKSSQAPKLLFHYYDKDFNNEADTPDNFQSRRPNTSFCFLDIRSPGLGDTAMYLCATRSNLQNTGELFFGEGSRLTVL.

This chain connects TRBV13 to TRBJ2-1; no firm D call. The CDR3 has 15 residues. The germline gives CDR1 PRHDT, CDR2 FYEKMQ (reference sequence). Deletions cut 4 bases from V and 6 bases from J, with 16 bases between. The CDR3, as DNA: TGTGCCAGCAGCTCCCCTAAGTTGGCTTTCAATGAGCAGTTCTTC. Translation: CASSSPKLAFNEQFF.

This chain uses TRBV19 with TRBJ1-3, with D hard to call. Trimming cost V 3 bases and J 4 bases, with 13 bases left between them. Germline CDR1 reads LNHDA; CDR2 reads SQIVND (reference sequence). There are 15 residues in the CDR3. CDR3 region: CASSILGTPGNTIYF. In DNA form, the CDR3 reads TGTGCCAGTAGTATTCTCGGTACCCCCGGAAACACCATATATTTT.

This rearrangement joins TRBV7-2 to TRBJ2-1, with D possibly being TRBD1 or TRBD2 (5 bases each). Trimming removed 4 bases at V and 6 bases at J, with 16 bases between. The CDR3 spans 15 residues. The germline CDR1 and CDR2 sequences are SGHTA and FQGNSA. As DNA, the CDR3 is TGTGCCAGCAGCTGGACGGGACCAGCTGTCAATGAGCAGTTCTTC. Residues: CASSWTGPAVNEQFF. Combining the CDR3 with reference TRBV7-2 and TRBJ2-1 gives the whole variable domain GAGVSQSPSNKVTEKGKDVELRCDPISGHTALYWYRQSLGQGLEFLIYFQGNSAPDKSGLPSDRFSAERTGGSVSTLTIQRTQQEDSAVYLCASSWTGPAVNEQFFGPGTRLTVL.

About this clone itself: In the same sample, other DNA sequences code for this CDR3. J is TRBJ2-2 and V is TRBV5-1; 11 nucleotides align to TRBD2. Germline loops: CDR1 SGHRS, CDR2 YFSETQ. The CDR3 length is 14 residues. V shed 5 bases and J 6 bases; nucleotides not matched to a gene: 3. Here the CDR3 DNA reads TGCGCCAGCAGACTAGCGGGGGTTGCCGGGGAGCTGTTTTTT. Encoded protein: CASRLAGVAGELFF.

The chain carries TRBV7-8 and TRBJ1-5; no definite D call. The CDR3 has 14 residues. Germline V gene sequence: CDR1 SGHVS, CDR2 FQNEAQ. The V and J ends lost 7 bases and 1 base respectively, with 11 bases between them. The CDR3 coding sequence is TGTGCCAGCAATGAGGGTACAAGCAATCAGCCCCAGCATTTT. This translates into CASNEGTSNQPQHF.

The chain couples TRBV10-3 to TRBJ1-1, with 8 nucleotides matching TRBD1. V shed 10 bases and J 6 bases; nucleotides not matched to a gene: 10. CDR3 size: 13 residues. Germline V gene lookup returns CDR1 ENHRY and CDR2 SYGVKD. The CDR3 nucleotides read TGTGCCACCGGTGTGCAGGGGGCGGCTGAAGCTTTCTTT. This encodes CATGVQGAAEAFF.

V is TRBV10-3 and J is TRBJ2-2; 10 bases map to TRBD1. Germline-derived CDR1 and CDR2 are ENHRY and SYGVKD. V was pared by 5 bases and J by 0 bases, with 3 bases of the junction left unmatched. This CDR3 is built from 16 residues. The CDR3 loop reads CAISRQGAANTGELFF. DNA of the CDR3: TGTGCCATCAGTCGACAGGGGGCTGCGAACACCGGGGAGCTGTTTTTT.

The chain employs TRBV7-9 and TRBJ1-1; D is unresolved. The ends were cut back, 1 base at V and 2 bases at J, with 5 bases in the middle. Germline CDR1 is SEHNR and CDR2 is FQNEAQ (reference sequence). CDR3 length: 13 residues. CDR3 in amino acids: CASSLVQNTEAFF. As DNA, the CDR3 is TGTGCCAGCAGCTTAGTACAAAACACTGAAGCTTTCTTT.

The chain joins TRBV15 to TRBJ2-1, with a possible D match to TRBD2 (6 bases). Trimming pared 4 bases from V and 4 bases from J, leaving 8 bases between. The CDR3 runs to 13 residues. CDR1 is LNHNV and CDR2 is YYDKDF in the germline V gene (reference sequence). The CDR3 DNA sequence: TGTGCCACCAGCACGGGACTGTACAATGAGCAGTTCTTC. Translated: CATSTGLYNEQFF. The variable domain in full, completed from reference TRBV15 and TRBJ2-1, reads DAMVIQNPRYQVTQFGKPVTLSCSQTLNHNVMYWYQQKSSQAPKLLFHYYDKDFNNEADTPDNFQSRRPNTSFCFLDIRSPGLGDTAMYLCATSTGLYNEQFFGPGTRLTVL.

About this clone itself: The sample carries other DNA sequences with the same CDR3. V is TRBV18 and J is TRBJ2-5; no firm D call. Germline V gives CDR1 KGHSH, CDR2 LQKENI. The ends were cut back, 3 bases at V and 5 bases at J, with 10 bases in the middle. CDR3 length: 13 amino acids. CDR3 sequence: CASSPPEGETQYF. In DNA, the CDR3 is TGTGCCAGCTCACCCCCCGAAGGGGAGACCCAGTACTTC.